The 14 T cell receptor beta chains below were found in one sample sequenced in a study of cytomegalovirus exposure and HLA in healthy donors. The PCR used 60 Vbeta and 13 Jbeta primers. The assay was immunoSEQ multiplex PCR, and TCRdb's table has in-frame clones only and misses some. The sample contains approximately 90,000 clones, about 80% of which appear only once. Sample: PBMCs. The source of these receptors is a male donor in good health and CMV-seronegative.

DNA for the CDR3: TGCGCCAGCAGCCCGGGAGGGGACACGGGCGCTTTCTTT. This gives the protein CASSPGGDTGAFF. The J gene is TRBJ1-1, the V gene TRBV5-1, with D possibly TRBD1 on 6 matching bases. Germline-derived CDR1 and CDR2 are SGHRS and YFSETQ. V dropped 4 bases and J dropped 11 bases, with 18 bases sitting between them. This CDR3 region has 13 residues.

The chain uses TRBV6-4 and TRBJ2-6; a possible D gene is TRBD1 (5 bases). V was cut by 3 bases and J by 2 bases, with 11 bases left in between. The CDR3 is made up of 16 amino acids. Germline CDR1 MRHNA, CDR2 SNTAGT. The CDR3, as DNA: TGTGCCAGCAGTGAACGGCAGGGTACTGGGGCCAACGTCCTGACTTTC. Translation: CASSERQGTGANVLTF.

V is TRBV9 and J is TRBJ1-6; no definite D call. Between the trimmed V and J ends, which lost 0 bases and 9 bases, there was a span of 13 bases. Germline CDR1 is SGDLS and CDR2 is YYNGEE. The CDR3 length is 15 residues. The CDR3 loop reads CASSVDQQSASPLHF. The CDR3 DNA sequence: TGTGCCAGCAGCGTAGACCAACAGTCAGCTTCACCCCTCCACTTT.

This chain connects TRBV14 to TRBJ1-4, with TRBD1 matching over 8 bases. V lost 6 bases and J lost 8; bases outside the gene matches: 8. CDR3 length: 14 residues. Per the germline V gene, CDR1 is SGHDN and CDR2 is FVKESK. The CDR3 DNA sequence: TGTGCCAGCAGAAGGACAGGGTTAGGCGAAAAACTGTTTTTT. Translating gives CASRRTGLGEKLFF.

J is TRBJ2-1 and V is TRBV29-1; D might be TRBD2 (5 bases). V gave up 3 bases and J gave up 2 bases, with 8 bases separating them. Germline V lookup: CDR1 SQVTM, CDR2 ANQGSEA. CDR3 length equals 13 residues. DNA of the CDR3: TGCAGCGTTGATGACTACCCCTACAATGAGCAGTTCTTC. It codes for CSVDDYPYNEQFF.

This chain links TRBV27 with TRBJ1-4; TRBD1 agrees at 9 bases. This CDR3 has 15 residues. V gave up 5 bases and J gave up 5 bases; unmatched junction bases: 6. Germline V CDR1 and CDR2: MNHEY, SMNVEV (reference sequence). CDR3 DNA sequence: TGTGCCAGCAGTGAGACCGGGACAGGGAATGAAAAACTGTTTTTT. Protein sequence: CASSETGTGNEKLFF.

The V gene is TRBV6-1, the J gene TRBJ2-7, with TRBD1 identical over 7 bases. The ends lost 5 bases at V and 6 bases at J; junction bases unmatched: 13. The length of the CDR3 is 15 residues. Germline CDR1 reads MNHNS; CDR2 reads SASEGT. The CDR3 spells CASSSFGQGVSEQYF. DNA for the CDR3: TGTGCCAGCAGTTCCTTCGGGCAGGGGGTCTCCGAGCAGTACTTC.

A few counts support this clone. The J gene is TRBJ2-7, the V gene TRBV6-1; TRBD2 matches at 10 bases. V lost 6 bases to trimming and J lost 4 bases; unmatched junction nucleotides: 9. This CDR3 region has 15 residues. Germline V gene lookup returns CDR1 MNHNS and CDR2 SASEGT. CDR3 coding DNA: TGTGCCAGCAGCGACGGGGCTAGCGGGAGTTACGAGCAGTACTTC. Residues: CASSDGASGSYEQYF.

The CDR3 nucleotides read TGTGCCAGCAGTTTAGAGGACAGGGATAATTCACCCCTCCACTTT. Amino acids: CASSLEDRDNSPLHF. This chain joins TRBV28 and TRBJ1-6; TRBD1 matches 8 bases. The CDR3 length is 15 residues. CDR1 is MDHEN and CDR2 is SYDVKM in the germline V gene. Trimming cost V 2 bases and J 5 bases; bases outside gene matches: 2.

This chain connects TRBV5-8 to TRBJ2-4; D call uncertain. The CDR3 covers 15 residues. Germline CDR1 and CDR2: SGHTS and YDEGEE. V was clipped by 3 bases and J by 0 bases, with 10 bases between them. CDR3 sequence: CASSSTRLAKNIQYF. Written as DNA, the CDR3 is TGTGCCAGCAGCTCCACCAGACTAGCCAAAAACATTCAGTACTTC.

V and J are TRBV7-2 and TRBJ1-1; tentative D call: TRBD1 (5 bases). From germline, CDR1 is SGHTA and CDR2 FQGNSA. The germline V and J ends were trimmed by 1 base and 11 bases, with 14 bases remaining between them. The CDR3 has 13 residues. The CDR3 loop is CASSLEGRAGAFF. The CDR3 DNA follows: TGTGCCAGCAGCTTAGAAGGCAGGGCCGGCGCTTTCTTT.

With respect to this clone: At the DNA level, this CDR3 is encoded by other sequences in the same sample as well. The chain has TRBV28 and TRBJ1-3, with D uncertain. Trimming pared 2 bases from V and 0 bases from J, leaving 8 bases between. This CDR3 is 15 amino acids long. Germline V gene sequence: CDR1 MDHEN, CDR2 SYDVKM. The CDR3 is CASSLRGSSGNTIYF. CDR3 nucleotides: TGTGCCAGCAGTTTAAGAGGGTCCTCTGGAAACACCATATATTTT.

The J gene is TRBJ1-1, the V gene TRBV30; D unresolved. The CDR3 covers 9 residues. V was trimmed by 4 bases and J by 10 bases, leaving 7 bases between them. The germline V gene encodes CDR1 GTSNPN and CDR2 SVGIG (reference sequence). For the CDR3, the DNA is TGTGCCTGGATGTTGCGAGCTTTCTTT. It is translated as CAWMLRAFF.

The CDR3 is CASSASSLGGGRLGYTF. CDR3 bases: TGTGCCAGCAGCGCCTCTTCCCTTGGGGGGGGGCGGTTAGGCTACACCTTC. The chain employs TRBV9 and TRBJ1-2; D is possibly TRBD1 (6 bases). The CDR3 has 17 amino acids. Germline V lookup: CDR1 SGDLS, CDR2 YYNGEE. Trimming stripped 3 bases from V and 8 bases from J, with 26 bases between. Looking up the rest from reference TRBV9 and TRBJ1-2 gives the full variable domain: DSGVTQTPKHLITATGQRVTLRCSPRSGDLSVYWYQQSLDQGLQFLIQYYNGEERAKGNILERFSAQQFPDLHSELNLSSLELGDSALYFCASSASSLGGGRLGYTFGSGTRLTVV.